This TCR beta chain was recovered during a study of T-cell reconstitution after alpha-beta-depleted transplantation in children. General study points: T-cell numbers and diversity, one year after transplant, stemmed largely from T cells that were newly produced.

During its preparation, the TCRbeta library received unique molecular identifiers. TCRdb reprocessed the PCR reads with MiXCR, giving one entry per CDR3 protein. The repertoire holds some 600,000 distinct CDR3 sequences, with over 10% as singletons. Concerning this clonotype: Its specificity is not known.

The ends were cut back, 3 bases at V and 4 bases at J, with 22 bases in the middle. The germline V gene has CDR1 KGHSH and CDR2 LQKENI. The CDR3 consists of 18 residues. Sequencing used PBMCs, mostly from graft donor cells, obtained 360 days after TCRalphabeta/CD19-depleted stem cell transplant. This chain uses TRBV18 with TRBJ1-3, with a tentative D call TRBD1 (5 bases). This sequence was found in a male patient younger than 18 who had a stem cell transplant for acute myeloid leukemia, so the T cells may come from the graft donor. CDR3 region: CASSPLITPGTAGNTIYF. The CDR3 DNA reads as TGTGCCAGCTCACCTCTTATCACCCCGGGGACGGCGGGAAACACCATATATTTT.